These 14 T cell receptor beta chains originate from one sample sequenced in a study of identical twins. TCRdb fed the 5' RACE reads into MiXCR, producing one record per CDR3 protein. The table records about 720,000 distinct CDR3 sequences, 8% to 9% of them present only once. This sample was also put to use in a study of yellow fever vaccine responses in identical twins.

The sequenced sample consisted of PBMCs. The receptors shown here come from a woman aged 18-30 years in good health.

In this sample, this clonotype turned up many times. This chain uses TRBV12-3 or TRBV12-4 with TRBJ1-1, with unresolved D. This CDR3 is 14 amino acids long. The V end lost 1 base, the J end lost 1 base, and 7 bases lay between the germline ends. The CDR3 bases are TGTGCCAGCAGTTTAGTAATTGCGAACACTGAAGCTTTCTTT. Translated, it gives CASSLVIANTEAFF.

This rearrangement joins TRBV9 to TRBJ2-7; tentative D call: TRBD1 (6 bases). This CDR3 region has 14 residues. V lost 2 bases to trimming and J lost 3 bases, with 12 bases between them. CDR1 and CDR2 from the germline V gene are SGDLS and YYNGEE. The CDR3 reads CASSVGTKNYEQYF. CDR3 nucleotide sequence: TGTGCCAGCAGCGTCGGGACAAAAAACTACGAGCAGTACTTC.

The chain joins TRBV9 to TRBJ2-5; D gene unclear. Trimming removed 3 bases from V and 5 bases from J, with 8 bases in between. The CDR3 length is 12 residues. The germline gives CDR1 SGDLS, CDR2 YYNGEE. CDR3 in amino acids: CASSAPEETQYF. In nucleotides, the CDR3 is TGTGCCAGCAGCGCCCCAGAGGAGACCCAGTACTTC.

This clonotype has only a few counts. V gene TRBV11-2 combines with J gene TRBJ2-5; D gene uncertain. V lost 5 bases and J 4 bases, leaving 11 bases between the germline ends. Germline V gene lookup returns CDR1 SGHAT and CDR2 FQNNGV. This CDR3 has 13 amino acids. In DNA form, the CDR3 reads TGTGCCAGCAGCCCAAGGTATTCAGAGACCCAGTACTTC. Translated, it gives CASSPRYSETQYF. Variable domain in full (rest from reference TRBV11-2 and TRBJ2-5): EAGVAQSPRYKIIEKRQSVAFWCNPISGHATLYWYQQILGQGPKLLIQFQNNGVVDDSQLPKDRFSAERLKGVDSTLKIQPAKLEDSAVYLCASSPRYSETQYFGPGTRLLVL.

The V gene is TRBV4-3, the J gene TRBJ1-1; D possibly corresponds to TRBD1 (5 bases). CDR3 length: 15 amino acids. Germline V gene sequence: CDR1 LGHNA, CDR2 YSLEER. The V and J ends lost 0 bases and 6 bases respectively, with 14 bases between them. The CDR3 protein is CASSQDLSGTAEAFF. CDR3 coding DNA: TGCGCCAGCAGCCAAGATTTGTCAGGGACGGCTGAAGCTTTCTTT.

This clonotype has at least ten counts. Here the CDR3 reads CASRMVQGGADTQYF. As DNA, the CDR3 is TGTGCCAGCAGGATGGTACAGGGCGGGGCAGATACGCAGTATTTT. V and J are TRBV5-6 and TRBJ2-3; the D call may be TRBD1 or TRBD2 (6 bases each). The CDR3 totals 15 residues. Germline loops: CDR1 SGHDT, CDR2 YYEEEE. The V end lost 5 bases, the J end lost 4 bases, and 17 bases lay between the germline ends.

CDR3 loop: CASSLTVGGATDTQYF. The CDR3 nucleotides are TGTGCCAGCAGTCTTACAGTGGGAGGGGCCACAGATACGCAGTATTTT. J is TRBJ2-3 and V is TRBV12-3 or TRBV12-4; 7 bases fit TRBD2. CDR3 length equals 16 residues. The V and J ends lost 5 bases and 2 bases, in that order; junction bases with no gene match: 10.

This clonotype has only a few counts. The gene calls are TRBV4-3 and TRBJ2-1, with 11 bases fitting TRBD2. In germline, CDR1 is LGHNA, CDR2 YSLEER. The CDR3 length is 16 residues. The J segment lost 6 bases and the V segment lost 3 bases, leaving 7 bases of the junction unmatched. The CDR3 DNA reads as TGCGCCAGCAGCCAGGCACTAGCGGGAGTGGGCAATGAGCAGTTCTTC. Its translation: CASSQALAGVGNEQFF.

This clonotype was counted between two and nine times. The chain recombines TRBV2 with TRBJ2-1, with unresolved D. Trimming stripped 4 bases from V and 2 bases from J, with 15 bases between. The germline CDR1 and CDR2 sequences are SNHLY and FYNNEI. The CDR3 length is 16 residues. Here the CDR3 reads CASSVSPERTYNEQFF. The CDR3 DNA reads as TGTGCCAGCAGTGTATCTCCCGAACGGACCTACAATGAGCAGTTCTTC. Filled out from reference TRBV2 and TRBJ2-1, the complete variable domain reads EPEVTQTPSHQVTQMGQEVILRCVPISNHLYFYWYRQILGQKVEFLVSFYNNEISEKSEIFDDQFSVERPDGSNFTLKIRSTKLEDSAMYFCASSVSPERTYNEQFFGPGTRLTVL.

This clonotype was detected ten times or more. V usage is TRBV16 and J usage is TRBJ2-7, with 11 bases lining up with TRBD1. The V and J ends lost 6 bases and 6 bases, in that order; junction bases with no gene match: 7. Germline CDR1 reads KGHSY; CDR2 reads FQNENV. CDR3 length equals 14 residues. CDR3 in amino acids: CASSRPGQGGEQYF. The CDR3 region has the DNA TGTGCCAGCAGTCGACCGGGACAGGGGGGCGAGCAGTACTTC.

The gene calls are TRBV27 and TRBJ2-5, with D hard to call. Germline assignment: CDR1 MNHEY and CDR2 SMNVEV (reference sequence). The CDR3 length is 16 residues. Trimming pared 2 bases from V and 2 bases from J, leaving 15 bases between. The CDR3 region is CASSLRVTAAQETQYF. The CDR3, as DNA: TGTGCCAGCAGTTTAAGGGTAACGGCAGCACAAGAGACCCAGTACTTC.

At least ten counts were recorded for this clonotype. The CDR3 nucleotides read TGTGCCAGCAGTTTATCGGCTGCAGGGGCTGAAAACACCATATATTTT. Protein: CASSLSAAGAENTIYF. This rearrangement joins TRBV27 to TRBJ1-3; D possibly corresponds to TRBD1 (6 bases). Germline-derived CDR1 and CDR2 are MNHEY and SMNVEV (reference sequence). V lost 0 bases and J lost 6, with 15 bases in between. The CDR3 loop spans 16 amino acids.

In the case of this clonotype: Compared with germline, one end of the junction differs, possibly owing to a read error. The chain links TRBV28 to TRBJ2-7; TRBD2 aligns across 16 bases. The CDR3 is 15 amino acids. Germline V CDR1 and CDR2: MDHEN, SYDVKM. CDR3 sequence: CASSRTGLAGGEVHF. The CDR3 coding sequence is TGTGCCAGCAGTCGAACGGGACTAGCGGGGGGGGAGGTGCACTTC. The full variable domain, completed using reference TRBV28 and TRBJ2-7, is DVKVTQSSRYLVKRTGEKVFLECVQDMDHENMFWYRQDPGLGLRLIYFSYDVKMKEKGDIPEGYSVSREKKERFSLILESASTNQTSMYLCASSRTGLAGGEVHFGPGTRLTVT.

This clonotype was seen ten or more times. The chain couples TRBV12-3 or TRBV12-4 to TRBJ1-3, with a weak D call TRBD1 (5 bases). The CDR3 runs to 20 residues. Trimming shortened V by 3 bases and J by 0 bases, and 24 bases separated the two germline ends. The CDR3 loop is CASSFSGRGLSTSSGNTIYF. The DNA for the CDR3 is TGTGCCAGCAGTTTTTCGGGGAGGGGACTCTCCACGAGCTCTGGAAACACCATATATTTT.